The T cell receptor beta chain under discussion was sequenced for a study of cytomegalovirus exposure and HLA in healthy donors. Trimming left V 0 bases short and J 1 base short, with 23 bases between. The germline CDR1 and CDR2 sequences are SGDLS and YYNGEE. The CDR3 length is 20 residues. Repertoires were generated with immunoSEQ multiplex PCR, while TCRdb's copy carries only in-frame clones and drops some. The sample has some 330,000 clones; 86% are singletons. The roughly 120-subject validation cohort, separate from the approximately 670-subject first cohort, included the donors. A few counts support this clone.

The J gene is TRBJ1-3, the V gene TRBV9, with D possibly matching TRBD1 (5 bases). This TCR came from a woman between 18 and 29 years old in good health and CMV-seronegative. The sample comprised PBMCs. The CDR3, as DNA: TGTGCCAGCAGCGTAGCCCTTCCCTCACACCCGGGACTGTCTGGAAACACCATATATTTT. The encoded protein is CASSVALPSHPGLSGNTIYF.